The subject of this entry is one T cell receptor beta chain. Its antigen is not identified. Germline loops: CDR1 SGHTA, CDR2 FQGNSA. V gave up 5 bases and J gave up 0 bases, with 9 bases separating them. This CDR3 comprises 14 residues. Samples were taken several times over chemoradiotherapy. The entry originates in a study of chemoradiotherapy in HPV16-positive cancers. Sequencing was performed with immunoSEQ multiplex PCR; in TCRdb, only in-frame clones are kept and a portion is missing. The table includes about 3,400 clones, about 93% detected once. Study-level findings and limits: During treatment, candidate HPV-specific clones and E7-related motifs expanded in tumor. The functional HPV-specific definition rests on just a couple of HPV16-positive patients.

This chain uses TRBV7-2 with TRBJ2-3, with D perhaps matching TRBD2 (6 bases). Sequences were derived from blood, sampled from a patient who underwent chemoradiotherapy. This receptor was obtained from a human donor with HPV-associated anogenital cancer. The CDR3 DNA reads as TGTGCCAGCAGCCCGGGGGAGAGCACAGATACGCAGTATTTT. It specifies CASSPGESTDTQYF.